This TCR beta chain was obtained from a study of somatic mutations in cytotoxic T cells in rheumatoid arthritis. The germline gives CDR1 SGHTA, CDR2 FQGNSA. The length of the CDR3 is 19 residues. V dropped 3 bases and J dropped 4; count of bases not matched to a gene: 17. Some clones are missing from TCRdb's copy, which holds only in-frame ones; the method was immunoSEQ multiplex PCR. Counted here are some 38,000 clones, approximately 80% occurring once; the ten biggest clones make up roughly 3.2%. The chain uses TRBV7-2 and TRBJ1-1, with TRBD1 identical over 10 bases. The sample taken for sequencing was CD8+ T cells sorted from blood. The TCR was taken from a man in his forties in good health. The CDR3 coding sequence is TGTGCCAGCAGCTTTCGGAGTCCCCGGGACAGGGGAGTTGGCACTGAAGCTTTCTTT. Translation gives CASSFRSPRDRGVGTEAFF.